The text below deals with one TCR beta chain. Its antigen is unidentified. These data belong to a study of cytomegalovirus exposure and HLA in healthy donors. The V gene's germline CDR1 is SNHLY and CDR2 FYNNEI. J gave up 3 bases and V 0 bases, and 10 bases lay outside the gene matches. The CDR3 is made up of 17 amino acids. Primers: 60 Vbeta forward and 13 Jbeta reverse. Sequencing was performed with immunoSEQ multiplex PCR; in TCRdb, only in-frame clones are kept and a portion is missing. The sample has 150,000 to 200,000 clones, 80% to 85% seen once. General study points: Several of the most significant clusters appeared linked to common viral pathogens, based on a later analysis.

The chain recombines TRBV2 with TRBJ2-5; 7 bases match TRBD2. Sequencing was performed on PBMCs. The receptor's source is a human donor in good health. The chain's CDR3 is CASSEALAGLVEETQYF. In DNA, the CDR3 is TGTGCCAGCAGTGAAGCTTTAGCGGGCCTTGTTGAAGAGACCCAGTACTTC.